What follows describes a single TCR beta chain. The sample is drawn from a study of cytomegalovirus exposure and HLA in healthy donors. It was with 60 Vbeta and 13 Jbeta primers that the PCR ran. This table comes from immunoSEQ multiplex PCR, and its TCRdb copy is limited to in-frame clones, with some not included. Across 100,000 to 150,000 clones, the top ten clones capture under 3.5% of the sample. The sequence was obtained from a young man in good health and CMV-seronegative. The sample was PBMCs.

CDR3 nucleotides: TGTGCCAGCAGGAGGGGGGGAAATCAGCCCCAGCATTTT. Translating gives CASRRGGNQPQHF. The chain couples TRBV27 to TRBJ1-5; perhaps TRBD1 as D (6 bases). The germline V and J ends were trimmed by 6 bases and 4 bases, with 10 bases remaining between them. The CDR3 is 13 amino acids. Germline V gene lookup returns CDR1 MNHEY and CDR2 SMNVEV (reference sequence).